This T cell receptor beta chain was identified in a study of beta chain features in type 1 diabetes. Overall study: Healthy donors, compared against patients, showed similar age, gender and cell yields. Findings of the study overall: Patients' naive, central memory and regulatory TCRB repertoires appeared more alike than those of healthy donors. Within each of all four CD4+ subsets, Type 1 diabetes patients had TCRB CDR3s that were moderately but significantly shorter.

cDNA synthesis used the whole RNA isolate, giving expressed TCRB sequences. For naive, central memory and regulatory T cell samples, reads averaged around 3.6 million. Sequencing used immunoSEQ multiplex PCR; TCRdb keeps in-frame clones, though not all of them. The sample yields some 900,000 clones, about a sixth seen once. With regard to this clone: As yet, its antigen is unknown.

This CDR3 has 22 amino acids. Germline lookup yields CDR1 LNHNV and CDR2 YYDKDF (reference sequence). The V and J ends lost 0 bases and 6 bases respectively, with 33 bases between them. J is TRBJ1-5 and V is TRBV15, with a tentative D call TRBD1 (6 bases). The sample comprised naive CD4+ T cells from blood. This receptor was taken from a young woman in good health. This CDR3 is CATSRDYTSRQVKKGLLQPQHF. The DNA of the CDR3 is TGTGCCACCAGCAGAGATTATACCTCTAGACAGGTCAAAAAGGGACTCCTTCAGCCCCAGCATTTT.